This entry lists 10 T cell receptor beta chains sequenced from one sample in a study of read filtering for tumor transcriptome and immune sequencing. Molecular barcoded adaptors covering alpha/delta and beta/gamma chains were used on 400 to 450 ng RNA. In TCRdb, the reads were re-called with MiXCR into one record per CDR3 protein. Of roughly 90,000 distinct CDR3 sequences listed, 10% to 15% are singletons. Sequencing used a population of CD138-negative cells sorted from bone marrow. These receptors came from a donor at least 40 years old with multiple myeloma.

This clonotype came up many times. The chain couples TRBV7-2 to TRBJ2-1; 10 nucleotides agree with TRBD2. The CDR3 runs to 15 residues. Germline-derived CDR1 and CDR2 are SGHTA and FQGNSA. After removal of 5 bases from V and 4 bases from J, the junction contained 5 bases not matched to a gene. CDR3 DNA: TGTGCCAGCAGCATTGCTAGCGGGGGTTACAATGAGCAGTTCTTC. Its translation: CASSIASGGYNEQFF.

As for this clonotype: This may stem from a read error, because a much larger clone lies one nucleotide away. The CDR3, as DNA: TGTGCAACAGGGGGAAGTTACAATGGGCAGTTCTTC. Residues: CATGGSYNGQFF. This chain joins TRBV28 and TRBJ2-1, with 8 bases identical to TRBD1. The CDR3 covers 12 residues. Germline CDR1 reads MDHEN; CDR2 reads SYDVKM.

This rearrangement joins TRBV28 to TRBJ1-5; D unclear. Between the trimmed V and J ends, which lost 3 bases and 7 bases, there was a span of 10 bases. The CDR3 has 13 residues. The germline V gene encodes CDR1 MDHEN and CDR2 SYDVKM. This chain's CDR3 is CASSFIPAQPQHF. The CDR3 DNA follows: TGTGCCAGCAGTTTCATACCCGCGCAGCCCCAGCATTTT.

This clonotype occurred many times. The chain joins TRBV30 to TRBJ1-1; D possibly corresponds to TRBD1 (5 bases). The V end lost 0 bases, the J end lost 1 base, and 6 bases lay between the germline ends. CDR1 and CDR2 from the germline V gene are GTSNPN and SVGIG (reference sequence). This CDR3 has 13 amino acids. CDR3 coding DNA: TGTGCCTGGAGTGTAGGACAGAACACTGAAGCTTTCTTT. Translating it yields CAWSVGQNTEAFF.

This clonotype occurred many times. The chain is built from TRBV4-1 and TRBJ2-1; perhaps TRBD2 as D (5 bases). The V end was cut by 6 bases, the J end by 0 bases, with 12 bases between. Per the germline V gene, CDR1 is MGHRA and CDR2 is YSYEKL. CDR3 length: 15 residues. The CDR3, as DNA: TGCGCCAGCAGAGTGGGGAGTGGCTCCTACAATGAGCAGTTCTTC. Translation gives CASRVGSGSYNEQFF.

This clonotype was recorded many times. The chain recombines TRBV6-1 with TRBJ1-5; TRBD1 might be the D (5 bases). The CDR3 contains 14 residues. The V end lost 1 base, the J end lost 5 bases, and 9 bases lay between the germline ends. The germline V gene has CDR1 MNHNS and CDR2 SASEGT. CDR3 protein: CASSEGTHHQPQHF. Here the CDR3 DNA reads TGTGCCAGCAGTGAAGGGACACACCATCAGCCCCAGCATTTT.

This clonotype was observed once. A clone one base away is much larger, so this may be a read error. V and J are TRBV21-1 and TRBJ2-1; no check of the table's D call, TRBD2, against the DNA was made. TRBV21-1 is an annotated pseudogene. The CDR3 has 20 residues. The CDR3, as DNA: TGTGCCAGCAGCAAACGACAGAGGTACGGGGCTAGCGGGGCCTACAATGAGCAGTTCTTC. Its protein is CASSKRQRYGASGAYNEQFF.

The sample holds many counts of this clonotype. The CDR3 sequence: CASSAGQTIYEQYF. The CDR3 region has the DNA TGCGCCAGCAGCGCGGGACAGACCATCTACGAGCAGTACTTC. V usage is TRBV5-1 and J usage is TRBJ2-7; a weak D match, TRBD1 (7 bases). V shed 4 bases and J shed 3 bases, with 14 bases lying between them. The CDR3 contains 14 residues. CDR1 is SGHRS, CDR2 YFSETQ, per germline. Full variable domain (outside the CDR3, taken from reference TRBV5-1 and TRBJ2-7): KAGVTQTPRYLIKTRGQQVTLSCSPISGHRSVSWYQQTPGQGLQFLFEYFSETQRNKGNFPGRFSGRQFSNSRSEMNVSTLELGDSALYLCASSAGQTIYEQYFGPGTRLTVT.

For this clonotype: This sequence may be a read error, since a much larger clone differs from it by one base. J is TRBJ1-1 and V is TRBV5-1; TRBD1 is a possible D gene (5 bases). CDR1 and CDR2 from the germline V gene are SGHRS and YFSETQ. CDR3 size: 14 residues. CDR3: CASSLEAGPTEAVF. The CDR3, as DNA: TGCGCCAGCAGCTTGGAAGCAGGGCCCACTGAAGCTGTCTTT.

For the CDR3, the DNA is TGCAGTGCTAGGCGGTCACAGACCTCCTACGAGCAGTACTTC. Its protein product is CSARRSQTSYEQYF. The chain employs TRBV20-1 and TRBJ2-7, with D uncertain. Germline-derived CDR1 and CDR2 are DFQATT and SNEGSKA (reference sequence). Trimming left V 3 bases short and J 0 bases short, with 12 bases between. This CDR3 contains 14 residues.